This T cell receptor (beta chain) was obtained from a study of memory CD4+ T cells and cytomegalovirus serostatus. Study-wide results and caveats: About 40% of the roughly 150 known CMV-associated TCRbeta sequences appeared in CD4+ memory.

Libraries were prepared by immunoSEQ multiplex PCR; TCRdb keeps only in-frame clonotypes and omits some of them. The sample lists about 61,000 clones, 82% occurring once. Remarks on this clone: The antigen is unknown.

CDR1 is ENHRY, CDR2 SYGVKD, per germline. V lost 8 bases and J lost 2, with 9 bases in between. This CDR3 comprises 12 residues. The sort gate was single viable CD3+CD4+CD8-CD45RO+ cells for memory CD4+ T cells. The TCR sequence derives from an adult in good health and CMV-seronegative. Sequencing was performed on memory CD4+ T cells from blood. This chain connects TRBV10-3 to TRBJ1-2; D is possibly TRBD1 (6 bases). The CDR3: CAISGQNYGYTF. The CDR3, as DNA: TGTGCCATCTCAGGACAGAACTATGGCTACACCTTC.